These T cell receptor beta chains were read from a single sample in a study of blood T cell repertoires in COVID-19. The repertoire was sequenced with immunoSEQ multiplex PCR; TCRdb's copy has only in-frame clones and lacks some. There are more than 35,000 clones in the sample; approximately 91% occur only once, and 30% to 40% lies in the top ten. Sequenced sample: peripheral blood. The receptors were sampled from a man in his 70s with active COVID-19. Each CDR3 is given with its conserved first and last residue. The D gene is left open where the match is weak. Not every row has a clone size; where given, it reads once, few, many or a size class.

>TRBV7-2|NA|TRBJ2-3|14|NA
CASSPGLYTDTQYF
TGTGCCAGCAGCCCGGGACTTTACACAGATACGCAGTATTTT
>TRBV5-6|few|TRBJ2-7|15|NA
CASSSVDRFLDEQYF
TGTGCCAGCAGCTCCGTCGACAGGTTTCTCGACGAGCAGTACTTC
>TRBV7-9|NA|TRBJ2-7|16|TRBD1
CASSSIAGTGRVEQYF
TGTGCCAGCAGCTCAATTGCCGGGACAGGGAGGGTCGAGCAGTACTTC
>TRBV6-5|NA|TRBJ2-3|12|NA
CASSPSGDTQYF
TGTGCCAGCAGTCCCTCGGGGGATACGCAGTATTTT
>TRBV28|NA|TRBJ2-5|16|TRBD2
CASSSGGLAGAETQYF
TGTGCCAGCAGTTCCGGGGGACTAGCGGGAGCGGAGACCCAGTACTTC
>TRBV24-1|once|TRBJ2-3|17|TRBD2
CATSGRTSGDSTDTQYF
TGTGCCACCAGTGGTCGAACTAGCGGGGATAGCACAGATACGCAGTATTTT
>TRBV19|NA|TRBJ1-5|19|TRBD1
CASRETRTGDFYSNQPQHF
TGTGCCAGTAGGGAAACCAGGACAGGGGACTTTTATAGCAATCAGCCCCAGCATTTT
>TRBV9|NA|TRBJ2-6|19|TRBD1
CASSAPGQELITGANVLTF
TGTGCCAGCAGCGCCCCCGGACAGGAATTAATAACTGGGGCCAACGTCCTGACTTTC
>TRBV18|NA|TRBJ2-1|18|TRBD2
CASSPRGTSGGAGNEQFF
TGTGCCAGCTCACCTCGAGGAACTAGCGGGGGGGCCGGGAATGAGCAGTTCTTC
>TRBV3-1/TRBV3-2|NA|TRBJ2-1|15|TRBD2
CASVTTSGSFDEQFF
TGTGCCAGCGTAACTACTAGCGGGAGTTTTGATGAGCAGTTCTTC
>TRBV3-1/TRBV3-2|NA|TRBJ2-1|14|NA
CASSQDYSAREQFF
TGTGCCAGCAGCCAAGATTACTCCGCCCGTGAGCAGTTCTTC
>TRBV19|NA|TRBJ2-1|13|NA
CASSIDRGNEQFF
TGTGCCAGTAGTATAGACAGGGGCAATGAGCAGTTCTTC
>TRBV14|NA|TRBJ2-3|15|NA
CASSQDSGIKRTQYF
TGTGCCAGCAGCCAAGACTCCGGAATAAAGCGTACGCAGTATTTT
>TRBV5-5|NA|TRBJ2-7|15|TRBD2
CASSPLAGPSYEQYF
TGTGCCAGCAGCCCACTAGCGGGCCCCTCCTACGAGCAGTACTTC
>TRBV5-1|NA|TRBJ2-2|15|TRBD2
CASSFSGANTGELFF
TGCGCCAGCAGCTTTAGCGGGGCGAACACCGGGGAGCTGTTTTTT
>TRBV7-8|NA|TRBJ2-3|14|TRBD1
CASSLRQGTDTQYF
TGTGCCAGCAGCTTAAGACAGGGAACAGATACGCAGTATTTT
>TRBV9|few|TRBJ2-5|14|NA
CASSVESSGMTQYF
TGTGCCAGCAGCGTAGAGAGTTCGGGGATGACCCAGTACTTC
>TRBV6-5|NA|TRBJ1-2|13|NA
CASTPGVFYGYTF
TGTGCCAGCACTCCGGGGGTTTTCTATGGCTACACCTTC
>TRBV7-8|NA|TRBJ2-7|13|TRBD1
CASSGTGLYEQYF
TGTGCCAGCAGCGGGACAGGGCTTTACGAGCAGTACTTC
>TRBV2|NA|TRBJ1-2|14|NA
CASSDDGRTGGYTF
TGTGCCAGCAGTGATGATGGGCGAACCGGTGGCTACACCTTC
>TRBV3-1/TRBV3-2|NA|TRBJ2-7|14|TRBD1
CASSQPHRGKEQYF
TGTGCCAGCAGTCAACCGCACAGGGGGAAAGAGCAGTACTTC
>TRBV18|NA|TRBJ2-5|17|TRBD1
CASSRTGPKEYQETQYF
TGTGCCAGCTCAAGGACAGGGCCAAAGGAGTACCAAGAGACCCAGTACTTC
>TRBV14|NA|TRBJ1-4|17|TRBD1
CASSKGDRARWDEKLFF
TGTGCCAGCAGCAAGGGTGACAGGGCCCGTTGGGATGAAAAACTGTTTTTT
>TRBV24-1|NA|TRBJ2-7|12|NA
CATSDGSYEQYF
TGTGCCACCAGTGATGGCAGCTACGAGCAGTACTTC
>TRBV7-9|NA|TRBJ1-5|16|NA
CASSLAQGRGSQPQHF
TGTGCCAGCAGCTTAGCGCAGGGGCGAGGGAGTCAGCCCCAGCATTTT
>TRBV30|NA|TRBJ2-1|13|TRBD2
CAWGLAGGYEQFF
TGTGCCTGGGGACTAGCGGGAGGTTATGAGCAGTTCTTC
>TRBV7-2|NA|TRBJ2-1|14|TRBD1
CASSFGQAYNEQFF
TGTGCCAGCAGCTTCGGACAGGCCTACAATGAGCAGTTCTTC
>TRBV6-2/TRBV6-3|NA|TRBJ1-1|16|NA
CASSYSRALEGTEAFF
TGTGCCAGCAGTTACTCAAGGGCCCTGGAGGGTACTGAAGCTTTCTTT
>TRBV19|NA|TRBJ2-6|18|TRBD1
CASSPDRGRISGANVLTF
TGTGCCAGTAGTCCCGACAGGGGTCGTATCTCTGGGGCCAACGTCCTGACTTTC
>TRBV7-2|NA|TRBJ2-7|13|TRBD2
CASSLGRENEQYF
TGTGCCAGCAGCTTAGGGCGGGAGAACGAGCAGTACTTC
>TRBV12-2|NA|TRBJ2-1|18|NA
CASRLHPGRGVGLNEQFF
TGTGCAAGTCGCTTACACCCAGGTCGGGGAGTCGGGCTCAATGAGCAGTTCTTC
>TRBV4-1|few|TRBJ1-6|15|NA
CASSNRDKNNSPLHF
TGCGCCAGCAGCAACCGGGACAAAAATAATTCACCCCTCCACTTT
>TRBV28|NA|TRBJ2-1|16|TRBD2
CASSLPSGRVYNEQFF
TGTGCCAGCAGCCTCCCCAGCGGGAGGGTCTACAATGAGCAGTTCTTC
>TRBV7-4|NA|TRBJ1-5|17|TRBD1
CASSLNRDRTQNQPQHF
TGTGCCAGCAGCTTAAATAGGGACAGGACCCAAAATCAGCCCCAGCATTTT
>TRBV7-9|NA|TRBJ2-7|12|NA
CASSPYINEQYF
TGTGCCAGCAGCCCCTATATAAACGAGCAGTACTTC
>TRBV14|NA|TRBJ2-1|18|TRBD2
CASSQGLAGGIINNEQFF
TGTGCCAGCAGCCAAGGACTAGCGGGAGGCATAATCAACAATGAGCAGTTCTTC
>TRBV6-2/TRBV6-3|NA|TRBJ2-2|14|NA
CASSNRGYTGELFF
TGTGCCAGCAGTAATCGGGGTTACACCGGGGAGCTGTTTTTT
>TRBV6-2/TRBV6-3|few|TRBJ1-2|15|NA
CASSQADSYNYGYTF
TGTGCCAGCAGTCAAGCGGACAGCTACAACTATGGCTACACCTTC
>TRBV5-5|NA|TRBJ1-6|18|TRBD1
CASSLDYRGLPYNSPLHF
TGTGCCAGCAGCTTGGACTACAGGGGGCTGCCTTATAATTCACCCCTCCACTTT
>TRBV9|NA|TRBJ2-7|14|NA
CASSVAGLDYEQYF
TGTGCCAGCAGCGTAGCGGGGTTGGACTACGAGCAGTACTTC
>TRBV27|NA|TRBJ2-1|19|TRBD2
CASSLSWLAGGISYNEQFF
TGTGCCAGCAGTTTATCGTGGCTAGCGGGGGGGATCTCCTACAATGAGCAGTTCTTC
>TRBV19|NA|TRBJ2-3|14|NA
CASSIGQSTDTQYF
TGTGCCAGTAGTATCGGACAGAGCACAGATACGCAGTATTTT
>TRBV19|NA|TRBJ2-3|15|NA
CASSMYSSGEDTQYF
TGTGCCAGTAGTATGTACTCGTCGGGGGAAGATACGCAGTATTTT
>TRBV14|NA|TRBJ2-6|20|NA
CASSRHWSDVISSGANVLTF
TGTGCCAGCAGCCGCCATTGGAGTGATGTTATCAGCTCTGGGGCCAACGTCCTGACTTTC
>TRBV7-9|few|TRBJ2-7|15|TRBD1
CASSKPDRGIYEQYF
TGTGCCAGCAGCAAACCGGACAGGGGAATATACGAGCAGTACTTC
>TRBV7-2|NA|TRBJ2-3|16|NA
CASSLAGPGGPDTQYF
TGTGCCAGCAGCTTAGCGGGACCGGGGGGCCCAGATACGCAGTATTTT
>TRBV6-2/TRBV6-3|NA|TRBJ1-5|15|NA
CASSTVRGVNQPQHF
TGTGCCAGCAGTACGGTCAGGGGCGTCAATCAGCCCCAGCATTTT
>TRBV7-3|NA|TRBJ2-3|13|NA
CASSLAAPDTQYF
TGTGCCAGCAGCCTAGCTGCCCCAGATACGCAGTATTTT
>TRBV6-2/TRBV6-3|few|TRBJ2-4|13|NA
CASSYADRNIQYF
TGTGCCAGCAGTTACGCGGACAGAAACATTCAGTACTTC
>TRBV19|NA|TRBJ2-5|14|NA
CASSSQAEVETQYF
TGTGCCAGTAGTTCACAGGCTGAAGTAGAGACCCAGTACTTC
>TRBV15|NA|TRBJ1-5|13|NA
CATSRDLSQPQHF
TGTGCCACCAGCAGAGATTTGAGTCAGCCCCAGCATTTT
>TRBV5-6|NA|TRBJ2-7|11|NA
CASSLYNEQYF
TGTGCCAGCAGCTTGTACAACGAGCAGTACTTC
>TRBV7-3|NA|TRBJ2-1|15|TRBD2
CASSPGGSGGNEQFF
TGTGCCAGCAGCCCAGGGGGTAGCGGGGGCAATGAGCAGTTCTTC
>TRBV11-2|few|TRBJ2-6|19|TRBD1
CASSLVRGRGRSGANVLTF
TGTGCCAGCAGCTTAGTCCGAGGCAGGGGGCGCTCTGGGGCCAACGTCCTGACTTTC
>TRBV28|NA|TRBJ2-1|15|TRBD2
CAIIAGGPHFNEQFF
TGTGCCATCATAGCGGGAGGGCCTCATTTTAATGAGCAGTTCTTC
>TRBV2|few|TRBJ1-2|14|TRBD1
CASSPGQGGSGYTF
TGTGCCAGCAGCCCGGGACAGGGTGGTTCCGGCTACACCTTC